The 18 T cell receptor beta chains below were found in one sample sequenced in a study of monozygotic twins with inflammatory bowel disease. TCRdb reanalyzed the 5' RACE reads and collapses them to one entry per CDR3 protein, without DNA. This sample contains 200,000 to 250,000 distinct CDR3 sequences. What was sequenced was blood. These receptors all stem from a human donor with ulcerative colitis or Crohn's disease, or a healthy co-twin of an affected twin (not recorded which).

This rearrangement joins TRBV7-2 to TRBJ1-5; TCRdb gives TRBD1 as the D gene, but with no DNA this cannot be confirmed. The V gene's germline CDR1 is SGHTA and CDR2 FQGNSA. CDR3 length: 14 amino acids. CDR3 in amino acids: CASSPHRADQPQHF.

This chain links TRBV20-1 with TRBJ2-7; TCRdb indicates TRBD2, and absent DNA this call remains unverified. CDR1 DFQATT and CDR2 SNEGSKA come from the germline V gene (reference sequence). This CDR3 contains 14 residues. CDR3 region: CSARVASGSYEQYF.

V usage is TRBV12-3 or TRBV12-4 and J usage is TRBJ1-4. The CDR3 loop spans 14 amino acids. The CDR3 sequence: CASSLMTGDEKLFF.

This chain joins TRBV20-1 and TRBJ2-1; TCRdb lists TRBD1, though no DNA is available to test this call. CDR1 DFQATT and CDR2 SNEGSKA come from the germline V gene (reference sequence). The CDR3 length is 13 residues. The CDR3 spells CSASRGQNNEQFF.

J is TRBJ2-7 and V is TRBV2; TCRdb's D call of TRBD1 is untestable without DNA. Germline V gene lookup returns CDR1 SNHLY and CDR2 FYNNEI. This CDR3 has 15 amino acids. Here the CDR3 reads CASTVSTGASYEQYF.

The chain carries TRBV5-1 and TRBJ1-1; as DNA is missing, the TRBD1 call by TCRdb cannot be tested. CDR1 is SGHRS, CDR2 YFSETQ, per germline. There are 17 residues in the CDR3. CDR3 in amino acids: CASSLARTGGRNTEAFF.

The chain uses TRBV12-3 or TRBV12-4 and TRBJ1-2. The CDR3 is 15 residues long. The CDR3 loop is CASSLGGRGTYGYTF.

V usage is TRBV7-2 and J usage is TRBJ2-1; there is no DNA to check the TCRdb D call of TRBD1. The germline gives CDR1 SGHTA, CDR2 FQGNSA. There are 16 residues in the CDR3. CDR3 amino acids: CASSSRTGSVYNEQFF.

The chain has TRBV7-9 and TRBJ2-7. Germline V gene sequence: CDR1 SEHNR, CDR2 FQNEAQ (reference sequence). This CDR3 has 16 amino acids. CDR3 in amino acids: CASSQTLGERSYEQYF.

The chain is built from TRBV7-9 and TRBJ2-3. This CDR3 region has 13 residues. CDR1 SEHNR and CDR2 FQNEAQ come from the germline V gene (reference sequence). This chain's CDR3 is CASSPRNTDTQYF.

V usage is TRBV2 and J usage is TRBJ2-2; TCRdb proposes TRBD1, but this gene call is untestable without DNA. The CDR3 totals 14 residues. Germline loops: CDR1 SNHLY, CDR2 FYNNEI. The CDR3 reads CASSTGILAGELFF.

V and J are TRBV6-1 and TRBJ1-5. CDR1 and CDR2 from the germline V gene are MNHNS and SASEGT. The CDR3 loop spans 14 amino acids. The CDR3 region is CASGGALSNQPQHF.

J is TRBJ1-6 and V is TRBV12-5. From germline, CDR1 is LGHNT and CDR2 FRNRAP. This CDR3 comprises 13 residues. This CDR3 is CASGLESVAPLHF.

The genes are TRBV6-1 and TRBJ1-5; TCRdb calls TRBD1, which cannot be checked without DNA. Germline CDR1 and CDR2: MNHNS and SASEGT. The CDR3 length is 13 residues. The CDR3 here is CASSGWGAQPQHF.

The V call is TRBV6-1, the J call TRBJ2-7; the D call from TCRdb, TRBD2, cannot be confirmed without DNA. The length of the CDR3 is 14 residues. CDR1 and CDR2 (germline): MNHNS, SASEGT. The CDR3 here is CASTPPGGHYEQYF.

The chain uses TRBV5-1 and TRBJ1-2; checking the TCRdb D call of TRBD1 is not possible without DNA. There are 15 residues in the CDR3. The germline V gene has CDR1 SGHRS and CDR2 YFSETQ. The CDR3 protein is CASSSTGGLSYGYTF.

The chain's CDR3 is CASSYRGTADTQYF. The genes are TRBV12-3 or TRBV12-4 and TRBJ2-3; absent DNA, TCRdb's TRBD1 call cannot be checked. The CDR3 length is 14 residues.

This chain connects TRBV29-1 to TRBJ2-2; TCRdb reports TRBD1, a call that lacks DNA to check it against. CDR3 length: 13 amino acids. The germline V gene encodes CDR1 SQVTM and CDR2 ANQGSEA. CDR3 loop: CSVVRGVTGELFF.